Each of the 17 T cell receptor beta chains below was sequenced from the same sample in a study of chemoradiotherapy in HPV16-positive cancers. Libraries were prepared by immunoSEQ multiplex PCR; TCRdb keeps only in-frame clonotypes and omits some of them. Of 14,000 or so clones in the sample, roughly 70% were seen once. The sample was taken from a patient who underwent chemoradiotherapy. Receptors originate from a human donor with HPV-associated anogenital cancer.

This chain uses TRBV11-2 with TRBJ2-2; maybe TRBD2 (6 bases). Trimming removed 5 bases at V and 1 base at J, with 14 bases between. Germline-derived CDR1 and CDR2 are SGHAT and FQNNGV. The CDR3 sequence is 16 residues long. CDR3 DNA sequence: TGTGCCAGCAGCGTTAGCGGACGAGTGAACACCGGGGAGCTGTTTTTT. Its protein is CASSVSGRVNTGELFF.

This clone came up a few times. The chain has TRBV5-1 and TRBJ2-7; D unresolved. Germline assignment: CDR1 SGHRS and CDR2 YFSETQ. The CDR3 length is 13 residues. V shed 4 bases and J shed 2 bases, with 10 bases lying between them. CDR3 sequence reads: CASSASEAYEQYF. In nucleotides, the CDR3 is TGCGCCAGCAGCGCCTCAGAGGCCTACGAGCAGTACTTC.

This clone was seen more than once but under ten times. CDR3 sequence (DNA): TGTGCCAGCAGCTTAGATCAAGTTGTAAAGGACGAGCAGTACTTC. Translating it yields CASSLDQVVKDEQYF. The genes are TRBV11-2 and TRBJ2-7; D remains unclear. CDR1 SGHAT and CDR2 FQNNGV come from the germline V gene. The CDR3 is 15 residues long. Trimming cost V 0 bases and J 5 bases, with 14 bases left between them.

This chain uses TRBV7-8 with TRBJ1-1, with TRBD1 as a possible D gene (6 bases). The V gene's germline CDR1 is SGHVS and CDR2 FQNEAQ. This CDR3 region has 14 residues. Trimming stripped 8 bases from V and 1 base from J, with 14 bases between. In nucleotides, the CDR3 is TGTGCCAGCGGGGGCACACAGGGGAACACTGAAGCTTTCTTT. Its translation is CASGGTQGNTEAFF.

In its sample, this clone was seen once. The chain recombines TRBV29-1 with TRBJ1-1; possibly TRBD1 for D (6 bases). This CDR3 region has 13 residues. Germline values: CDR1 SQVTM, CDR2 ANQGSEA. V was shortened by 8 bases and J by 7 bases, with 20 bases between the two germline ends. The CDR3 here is CSTRRTEELEAFF. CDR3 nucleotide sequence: TGCAGCACCCGACGGACAGAAGAACTTGAAGCTTTCTTT. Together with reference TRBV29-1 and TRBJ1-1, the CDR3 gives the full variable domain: SAVISQKPSRDICQRGTSLTIQCQVDSQVTMMFWYRQQPGQSLTLIATANQGSEATYESGFVIDKFPISRPNLTFSTLTVSNMSPEDSSIYLCSTRRTEELEAFFGQGTRLTVV.

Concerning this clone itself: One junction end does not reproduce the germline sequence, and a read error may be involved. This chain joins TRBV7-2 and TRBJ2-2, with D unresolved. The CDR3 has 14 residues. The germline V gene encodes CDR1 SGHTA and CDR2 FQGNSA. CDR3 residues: CASSVAPDTGELFF. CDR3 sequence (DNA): TGTGCCAGCAGCGTAGCACCCGACACCGGGGAGCTGTTTTTT.

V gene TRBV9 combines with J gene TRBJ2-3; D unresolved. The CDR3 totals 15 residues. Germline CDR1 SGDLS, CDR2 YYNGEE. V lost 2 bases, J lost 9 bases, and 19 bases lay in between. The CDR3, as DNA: TGTGCCAGCAGCGTCGGGCCGGTGGATGGTCAGACGCAGTATTTT. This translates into CASSVGPVDGQTQYF. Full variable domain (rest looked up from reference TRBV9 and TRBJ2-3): DSGVTQTPKHLITATGQRVTLRCSPRSGDLSVYWYQQSLDQGLQFLIQYYNGEERAKGNILERFSAQQFPDLHSELNLSSLELGDSALYFCASSVGPVDGQTQYFGPGTRLTVL.

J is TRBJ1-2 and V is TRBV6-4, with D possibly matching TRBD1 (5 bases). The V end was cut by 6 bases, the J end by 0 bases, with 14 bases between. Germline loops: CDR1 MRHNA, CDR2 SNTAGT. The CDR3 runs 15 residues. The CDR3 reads CASRPREGPNYGYTF. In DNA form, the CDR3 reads TGTGCCAGCAGGCCAAGAGAGGGACCTAACTATGGCTACACCTTC.

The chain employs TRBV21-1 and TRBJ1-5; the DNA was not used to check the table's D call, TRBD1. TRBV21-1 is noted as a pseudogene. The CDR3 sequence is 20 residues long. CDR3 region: CASSKAEIPTGVESNQPQHF. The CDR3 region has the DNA TGTGCCAGCAGCAAAGCGGAGATTCCGACAGGAGTGGAGAGCAATCAGCCCCAGCATTTT.

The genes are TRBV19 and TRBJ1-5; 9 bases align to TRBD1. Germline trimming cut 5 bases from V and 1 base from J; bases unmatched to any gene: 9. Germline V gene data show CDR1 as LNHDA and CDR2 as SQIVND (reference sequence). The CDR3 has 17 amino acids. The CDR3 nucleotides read TGTGCCAGTAGTCTGGGTACCGGGACAGGGAGCAATCAGCCCCAGCATTTT. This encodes CASSLGTGTGSNQPQHF.

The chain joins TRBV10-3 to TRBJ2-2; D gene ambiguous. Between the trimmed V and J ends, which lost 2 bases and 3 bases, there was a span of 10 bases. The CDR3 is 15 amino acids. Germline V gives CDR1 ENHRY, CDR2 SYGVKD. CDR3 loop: CAISEGSGDTGELFF. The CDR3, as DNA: TGTGCCATCAGTGAGGGGTCTGGGGACACCGGGGAGCTGTTTTTT.

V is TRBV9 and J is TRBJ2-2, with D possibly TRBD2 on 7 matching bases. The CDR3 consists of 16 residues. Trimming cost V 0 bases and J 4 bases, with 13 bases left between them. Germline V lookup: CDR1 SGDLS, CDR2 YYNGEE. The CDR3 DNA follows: TGTGCCAGCAGCGTAGGGCGGGGGCGGGTCACCGGGGAGCTGTTTTTT. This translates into CASSVGRGRVTGELFF.

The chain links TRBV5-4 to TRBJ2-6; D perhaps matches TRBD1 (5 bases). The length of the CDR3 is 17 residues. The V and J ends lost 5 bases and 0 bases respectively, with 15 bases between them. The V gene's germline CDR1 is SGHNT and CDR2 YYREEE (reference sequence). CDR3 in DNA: TGTGCCAGCAGAATTCAGGGAACCCGCTCTGGGGCCAACGTCCTGACTTTC. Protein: CASRIQGTRSGANVLTF.

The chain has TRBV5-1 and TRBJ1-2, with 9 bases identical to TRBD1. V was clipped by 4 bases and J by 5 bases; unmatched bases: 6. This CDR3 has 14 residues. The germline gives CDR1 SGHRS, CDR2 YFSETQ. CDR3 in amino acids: CASSNDRGAYGYTF. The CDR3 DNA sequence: TGCGCCAGCAGCAATGACAGGGGGGCATATGGCTACACCTTC.

For the CDR3, the DNA is TGTGCCAGCAGTGGTAGGCGCCAAGAGACCCAGTACTTC. It translates to CASSGRRQETQYF. J is TRBJ2-5 and V is TRBV2; no clear D gene. CDR1 and CDR2 (germline): SNHLY, FYNNEI. Deletions cut 4 bases from V and 1 base from J, with 7 bases between. CDR3 length equals 13 residues.

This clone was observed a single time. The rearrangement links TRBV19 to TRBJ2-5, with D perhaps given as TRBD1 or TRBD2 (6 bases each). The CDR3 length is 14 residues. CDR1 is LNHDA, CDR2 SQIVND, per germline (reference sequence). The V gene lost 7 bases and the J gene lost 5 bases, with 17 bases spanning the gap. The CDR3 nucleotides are TGTGCCAGTACCGACCCGGGGGCATCGGAGACCCAGTACTTC. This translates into CASTDPGASETQYF.

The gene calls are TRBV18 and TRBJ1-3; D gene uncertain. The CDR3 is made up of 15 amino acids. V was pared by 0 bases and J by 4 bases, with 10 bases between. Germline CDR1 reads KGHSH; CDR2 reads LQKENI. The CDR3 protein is CASSPPTWRGNTIYF. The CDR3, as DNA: TGTGCCAGCTCACCACCTACTTGGAGAGGAAACACCATATATTTT.